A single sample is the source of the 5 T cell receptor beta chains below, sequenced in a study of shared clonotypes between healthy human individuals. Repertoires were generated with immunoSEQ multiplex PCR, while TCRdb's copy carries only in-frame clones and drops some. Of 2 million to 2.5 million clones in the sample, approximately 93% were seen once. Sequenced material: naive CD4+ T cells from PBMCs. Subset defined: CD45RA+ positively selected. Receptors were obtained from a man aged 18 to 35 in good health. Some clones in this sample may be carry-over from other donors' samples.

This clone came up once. CDR3 protein: CASSQDRLETQYF. Here the CDR3 DNA reads TGTGCCAGCAGCCAAGATCGATTGGAGACCCAGTACTTC. The V call is TRBV4-2, the J call TRBJ2-5; D not resolved. Trimming took 0 bases from V and 5 from J, leaving 7 bases between them. CDR1 is LGHNA and CDR2 is YNFKEQ in the germline V gene. This CDR3 has 13 amino acids.

In DNA form, the CDR3 reads TGTGCCAGTAATTGGGACAACATGAACACTGAAGCTTTCTTT. Encoded protein: CASNWDNMNTEAFF. The chain couples TRBV19 to TRBJ1-1; possibly TRBD1 for D (6 bases). This CDR3 has 14 amino acids. The V gene's germline CDR1 is LNHDA and CDR2 SQIVND (reference sequence). The V and J ends lost 7 bases and 0 bases respectively, with 12 bases between them.

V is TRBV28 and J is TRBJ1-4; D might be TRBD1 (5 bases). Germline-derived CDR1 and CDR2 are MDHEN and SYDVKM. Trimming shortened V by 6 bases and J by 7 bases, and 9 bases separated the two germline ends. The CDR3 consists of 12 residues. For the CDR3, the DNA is TGTGCCAGCAGGGGGGACGGTGAAAAACTGTTTTTT. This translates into CASRGDGEKLFF. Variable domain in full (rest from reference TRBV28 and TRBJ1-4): DVKVTQSSRYLVKRTGEKVFLECVQDMDHENMFWYRQDPGLGLRLIYFSYDVKMKEKGDIPEGYSVSREKKERFSLILESASTNQTSMYLCASRGDGEKLFFGSGTQLSVL.

CDR3 sequence reads: CASTLEAGSGGIGYTF. The CDR3 coding sequence is TGTGCCAGCACCCTGGAGGCCGGTTCAGGGGGCATTGGCTACACCTTC. V usage is TRBV28 and J usage is TRBJ1-2; 8 nucleotides align to TRBD1. With V trimmed by 7 bases and J by 7 bases, 17 bases remained unmatched. The germline CDR1 and CDR2 sequences are MDHEN and SYDVKM. The CDR3 sequence is 16 residues long.

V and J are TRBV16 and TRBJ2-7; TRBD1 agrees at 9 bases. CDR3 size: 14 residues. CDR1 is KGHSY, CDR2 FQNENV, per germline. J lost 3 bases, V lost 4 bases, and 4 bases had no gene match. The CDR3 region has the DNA TGTGCCAGCAGCCTGGGACAGGGAAGCTACGAGCAGTACTTC. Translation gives CASSLGQGSYEQYF.